These T cell receptor beta chains were read from a single sample in a study of CD8+CD57+ T cells in acquired aplastic anemia. From the reads, TCRdb called clonotypes with MiXCR, one entry per CDR3 protein. The sample has just over 400,000 distinct CDR3 sequences; 55% to 75% are singletons. The material sequenced was sorted CD4+, CD8+, or CD8+CD57+ T cells (not recorded which) from PBMCs. The receptors were sampled from a human donor in good health, serving as a control. CDR3s include the opening cysteine and the closing phenylalanine or tryptophan. Fields, in order: CDR3 length, J gene, D gene, clone size, V gene, CDR3 DNA, CDR3 protein. The D gene is left open where the match is weak. Where a row states a size, it is once, few, many or the class of an expanded clone; other rows omit it.

17 | TRBJ1-5 | . | . | TRBV27 | TGTGCCAGCAGTCCCTATTCCAGGGTATATAGCAATCAGCCCCAGCATTTT | CASSPYSRVYSNQPQHF
14 | TRBJ2-5 | . | . | TRBV9 | TGTGCCAGCAGCGTTTCAGGCCTACGAGCAGTACTTCACTTC | CASSVSGLRAVLHF
14 | TRBJ2-7 | TRBD1 | . | TRBV24-1 | TGTGCCACCAGTGCAGGACAGGGCCGGTCGCCCCAGTACTTC | CATSAGQGRSPQYF
13 | TRBJ2-1 | . | . | TRBV29-1 | TGCAGCGTTGAAGATCAAGGAAGCAATGAGCAGTTCTTC | CSVEDQGSNEQFF
16 | TRBJ1-1 | . | . | TRBV30 | TGTGCCTGGAGCAAGAGTCAGACCATCAGAAACACTGAAGCTTTCTTT | CAWSKSQTIRNTEAFF
14 | TRBJ2-2 | . | . | TRBV5-1 | TGCGCCAGCAGCTTGAGTGGGCACAGGAAGGAGCTGTTTTTT | CASSLSGHRKELFF
15 | TRBJ2-7 | . | once | TRBV20-1 | TGCAGTGCCCAGGACGTCTCTAACTACGGCTACGAGCAGTACTTC | CSAQDVSNYGYEQYF
14 | TRBJ2-3 | TRBD1 | . | TRBV19 | TGTGCCAGTATCCCTGACAGGGGGCGAGATACGCAGTATTTT | CASIPDRGRDTQYF
14 | TRBJ2-5 | . | . | TRBV11-2 | TGTGCCAGCAGGCCGGACGGAGACCAAGAGACCCAGTACTTC | CASRPDGDQETQYF
14 | TRBJ2-7 | TRBD2 | . | TRBV7-6 | TGTGCCAGCAGCTTAATGGTACACGGGGGGGATACGCAGTTC | CASSLMVHGGDTQF
12 | TRBJ1-6 | . | few | TRBV9 | TGTGCCAGCAGCGCTTATAATTCACCCCTCCACTTT | CASSAYNSPLHF
16 | TRBJ1-1 | TRBD1 | . | TRBV7-3 | TGTGCCAGCAGCCGAAGCCATACAGGGGTGAACACTGTAGCTTTCTTT | CASSRSHTGVNTVAFF
16 | TRBJ1-6 | TRBD1 | . | TRBV6-2/TRBV6-3 | TGTGCCAGCCTAGGGACAGGGGGGGCCAGTAGTTCACCCCTCCACTTT | CASLGTGGASSSPLHF
14 | TRBJ1-1 | . | . | TRBV7-9 | TGTGCTAGCAGCTTAGACTCCGGGGGACGGGACGCTTTCTTT | CASSLDSGGRDAFF
13 | TRBJ2-5 | . | many | TRBV5-1 | TGCGCCAGCAGCTTGGAAGGGTTCGAGACCCAGTACTTC | CASSLEGFETQYF
16 | TRBJ2-3 | TRBD2 | . | TRBV7-6 | TGTGCCAGCAGCTTGCTAGCGGGGGGCGGTGGGGATACGCAGTATTTT | CASSLLAGGGGDTQYF
15 | TRBJ2-3 | . | . | TRBV6-6 | TGTGCCAGCAGTATCAGGCCTCAGGACACAGATACGCAGTATTTT | CASSIRPQDTDTQYF
15 | TRBJ2-3 | TRBD2 | . | TRBV5-1 | TGCGCCAGCAGCTGGACTAGCGAATTCACAGATACGCAGTATTTT | CASSWTSEFTDTQYF
14 | TRBJ1-5 | . | . | TRBV10-3 | TGTGCCATCAGTGAGTCGGCGAGCAATCAGCCCCAGCATTTT | CAISESASNQPQHF
11 | TRBJ2-5 | . | many | TRBV20-1 | TGCAGTGCTAGAGTAGGAGGGACCCAGTACTTC | CSARVGGTQYF
16 | TRBJ1-3 | . | . | TRBV7-2 | TGTGCCAGCAGCTCCGGGCGGGGGGCAGTTGAGCAGTTCATATATTTT | CASSSGRGAVEQFIYF
15 | TRBJ2-1 | TRBD2 | few | TRBV5-8 | TGTGCCAGCAGCCGCGGGGGGGCTCTAGGGAATGAGCAGTTCTTC | CASSRGGALGNEQFF
15 | TRBJ2-1 | TRBD2 | . | TRBV11-2 | TGTGCCAGCAGAAGTACTAGCGGGAGGGGAAATGAGCAGTTCTTC | CASRSTSGRGNEQFF
16 | TRBJ2-5 | . | . | TRBV9 | TGTGCCAGCAGCGTACCAGAGGTGACCTACAATGAGACCCAGTACTTC | CASSVPEVTYNETQYF
13 | TRBJ1-1 | . | . | TRBV19 | TGTGCCAGTAGTATAGTTCAGCGTAATACCCCGTACTTC | CASSIVQRNTPYF
15 | TRBJ1-1 | . | . | TRBV7-2 | TGTGCCAGCAGCTTAGGGCAGGCGCAAAAGACCCAGGCTTTCTTT | CASSLGQAQKTQAFF
15 | TRBJ2-2 | . | . | TRBV9 | TGTGCCAGCAGCGTAGACCCAGCGAACACCGGGGAGCTGTTTTTT | CASSVDPANTGELFF
14 | TRBJ1-5 | TRBD1 | . | TRBV11-2 | TGTGCCAGCAGCCCACAGGGGGCGAATCAGCCCCAGCATTTT | CASSPQGANQPQHF
11 | TRBJ2-5 | TRBD1 | . | TRBV20-1 | TGCAGTGTGGACAGGGGAGAGACCCAGTACTTC | CSVDRGETQYF
12 | TRBJ2-7 | TRBD1 | once | TRBV5-4 | TGTGCCAGCAGTATCGGACAGGACGAGCAGTACTTC | CASSIGQDEQYF
12 | TRBJ2-3 | . | many | TRBV24-1 | TGTGCCACCAGTGATTTGTCAGATACGCAGTATTTT | CATSDLSDTQYF
15 | TRBJ1-2 | . | many | TRBV10-3 | TGTGCCATCAGAAGAGGGGACACTGGAACCGATGGCTACACCTTC | CAIRRGDTGTDGYTF
15 | TRBJ1-4 | . | . | TRBV7-9 | TGTGCCAGCAGCGTCCACAGGTTTGGTAATGAAAAACTGTTTTTT | CASSVHRFGNEKLFF
17 | TRBJ2-2 | TRBD2 | . | TRBV19 | TGTGCCAGTAGTACGGGCCGCGGGGGTATCAACACCGGGGAGCTGTTTTTT | CASSTGRGGINTGELFF
15 | TRBJ1-3 | TRBD1 | . | TRBV5-5 | TGTGCCAGCAGCTTAACAGGGGGCTCTGGAAACACCATATATTTT | CASSLTGGSGNTIYF
14 | TRBJ1-4 | TRBD1 | many | TRBV2 | TGTGCCAGCAGTGAAATAGGACAGGGGATAGAACTGTTTTTT | CASSEIGQGIELFF
19 | TRBJ2-6 | TRBD1 | . | TRBV19 | TGTGCCAGTAGTCGTTTCGGGACAGGGGTTCGCTCTGGGGCCAACGTCCTGACTTTC | CASSRFGTGVRSGANVLTF
14 | TRBJ2-7 | TRBD2 | . | TRBV15 | TGTGCCACCAGCAGCGGAGGGACTAGTCACGCGCAGTACTTC | CATSSGGTSHAQYF
12 | TRBJ1-1 | . | . | TRBV7-8 | TGTGCCAGCAGTTATGTTAACCATAAAGCTTACTTT | CASSYVNHKAYF
13 | TRBJ1-1 | . | many | TRBV29-1 | TGCAGCGGGGGGCGGGGACGGAACACTGAAGCTTTCTTT | CSGGRGRNTEAFF
15 | TRBJ1-1 | TRBD1 | . | TRBV5-6 | TGTGCCAGCAGCTCACGGGCCAGGGGGCCCAGTGAAGCTTTCTTT | CASSSRARGPSEAFF
16 | TRBJ2-6 | TRBD1 | many | TRBV6-2/TRBV6-3 | TGTGCCAGCAGTTACACAGGGGCCTCTGGGGCCAACGTCCTGACTTTC | CASSYTGASGANVLTF